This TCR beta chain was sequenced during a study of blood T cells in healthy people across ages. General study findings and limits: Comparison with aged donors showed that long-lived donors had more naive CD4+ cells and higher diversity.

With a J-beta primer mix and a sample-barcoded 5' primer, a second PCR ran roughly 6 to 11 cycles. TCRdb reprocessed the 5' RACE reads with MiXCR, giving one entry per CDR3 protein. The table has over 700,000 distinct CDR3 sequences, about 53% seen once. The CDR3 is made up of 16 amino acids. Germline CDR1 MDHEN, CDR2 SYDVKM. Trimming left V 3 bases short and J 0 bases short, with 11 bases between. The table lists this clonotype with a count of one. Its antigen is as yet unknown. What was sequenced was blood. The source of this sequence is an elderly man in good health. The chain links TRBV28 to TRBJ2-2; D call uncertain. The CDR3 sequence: CASSFPGLTNTGELFF. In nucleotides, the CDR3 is TGTGCCAGCAGTTTTCCGGGCTTAACGAACACCGGGGAGCTGTTTTTT.